This T cell receptor (beta chain) was identified in a study of beta chain features in type 1 diabetes. Trimming removed 6 bases from V and 10 bases from J, with 19 bases in between. CDR1 is SGHNT, CDR2 YYREEE, per germline (reference sequence). The CDR3 is 14 amino acids. Reverse transcription of all isolated RNA meant that expressed TCRB transcripts were sequenced. Here immunoSEQ multiplex PCR was the method, and the copy in TCRdb shows in-frame clones only, minus some. The table includes 15,000 to 20,000 clones, just under 55% detected once. Sorted CD4+ subsets: naive, central memory, regulatory, stem cell-like memory (CD45RO/CCR7/CD25/CD127/CD95/CD27 panel).

Input material: stem cell memory CD4+ T cells from blood. The chain is built from TRBV5-4 and TRBJ1-4; tentatively, D is TRBD1 (5 bases). This receptor was identified in a woman in her late teens or twenties in good health. CDR3 residues: CASTSMGRSGKLFF. DNA of the CDR3: TGTGCCAGCACGTCTATGGGGCGCTCCGGAAAACTGTTTTTT.